These 17 T cell receptor beta chains came from one sample sequenced in a study of blood T cell repertoires in COVID-19. Sequenced by immunoSEQ multiplex PCR; TCRdb stores in-frame clones only, minus some. The sample carries approximately 240,000 clones, approximately 81% recorded once. Sequencing was done on a sample of peripheral blood. Source of these receptors: a woman aged 55 to 70 who had recovered from COVID-19.

This clone showed up just once. The J gene is TRBJ2-1, the V gene TRBV7-8, with TRBD2 matching 11 bases. With V trimmed by 6 bases and J by 3 bases, 7 bases remained unmatched. Germline V gene lookup returns CDR1 SGHVS and CDR2 FQNEAQ. This CDR3 has 16 residues. The DNA of the CDR3 is TGTGCCAGCAGGCCAACCCTAGCGGGGGGCTACAATGAGCAGTTCTTC. Translating it yields CASRPTLAGGYNEQFF.

This clone showed up just once. J is TRBJ1-6 and V is TRBV4-3; D is uncertain. The CDR3 has 12 residues. The germline V and J ends were trimmed by 0 bases and 14 bases, with 8 bases remaining between them. In germline, CDR1 is LGHNA, CDR2 YSLEER. The CDR3 DNA sequence: TGCGCCAGCAGCCAAGAGGGAGAGGCCCTCCACTTT. Its translation is CASSQEGEALHF.

The chain joins TRBV5-6 to TRBJ1-1, with D possibly TRBD1 on 5 matching bases. The germline V and J ends were trimmed by 4 bases and 11 bases, with 21 bases remaining between them. The CDR3 loop spans 14 amino acids. CDR1 and CDR2 (germline): SGHDT, YYEEEE. This chain's CDR3 is CASSPLRVGGVAFF. The CDR3 DNA follows: TGTGCCAGCAGCCCCCTTCGGGTGGGGGGAGTTGCTTTCTTT.

The chain is built from TRBV5-1 and TRBJ2-1, with 8 bases fitting TRBD2. CDR3 length: 16 amino acids. V was pared by 4 bases and J by 3 bases, with 9 bases of the junction left unmatched. Germline V gene lookup returns CDR1 SGHRS and CDR2 YFSETQ. DNA for the CDR3: TGCGCCAGCAGCACCCCCGGGGGGGCCGTCTACAATGAGCAGTTCTTC. Amino acids: CASSTPGGAVYNEQFF.

A few counts support this clone. J is TRBJ1-2 and V is TRBV19; D perhaps matches TRBD1 (5 bases). V was shortened by 3 bases and J by 5 bases, with 16 bases between the two germline ends. Germline-derived CDR1 and CDR2 are LNHDA and SQIVND (reference sequence). The CDR3 covers 15 residues. The CDR3, as DNA: TGTGCCAGTAGTATGTCCCCCGGGGGAAGATATGGCTACACCTTC. Amino acid sequence: CASSMSPGGRYGYTF.

Comments on this clone: Sequence at one end of the junction differs from germline and may be a read error. V usage is TRBV7-7 and J usage is TRBJ2-2, with 7 bases matching TRBD1. The CDR3 is 13 residues long. Germline V gene sequence: CDR1 SSHAT, CDR2 FNYEAQ (reference sequence). CDR3 sequence reads: CASSHRGGGELFF. In nucleotides, the CDR3 is TGTGCTAGCAGCCACAGGGGTGGCGGGGAGCTGTTTTTT.

V gene TRBV7-9 combines with J gene TRBJ2-1; TRBD2 aligns across 9 bases. The germline gives CDR1 SEHNR, CDR2 FQNEAQ (reference sequence). The V gene end was trimmed by 4 bases and the J gene end by 7 bases; junction bases not matched to a gene: 14. This CDR3 comprises 17 residues. CDR3 amino acids: CASSSSKRGAVENEQFF. CDR3 in DNA: TGTGCCAGCAGCTCATCAAAGCGGGGGGCGGTAGAGAATGAGCAGTTCTTC.

The V call is TRBV6-4, the J call TRBJ2-2, with D perhaps matching TRBD2 (5 bases). The length of the CDR3 is 14 residues. Germline V gene lookup returns CDR1 MRHNA and CDR2 SNTAGT. V lost 3 bases, J lost 1 base, and 6 bases lay in between. The CDR3 nucleotides read TGTGCCAGCAGTGAGGGGAGGAACACCGGGGAGCTGTTTTTT. This encodes CASSEGRNTGELFF.

The chain is built from TRBV2 and TRBJ1-5; D may be TRBD1 (5 bases). Per germline, CDR1 SNHLY and CDR2 FYNNEI. The CDR3 consists of 15 residues. Trimming pared 6 bases from V and 5 bases from J, leaving 17 bases between. CDR3 sequence: CASSVTGNPDQPQHF. The DNA of the CDR3 is TGTGCCAGCAGCGTTACAGGTAACCCCGATCAGCCCCAGCATTTT.

The V and J genes are TRBV10-1 and TRBJ2-7, with 7 bases matching TRBD2. The CDR3 extends over 16 amino acids. Germline values: CDR1 WNHNN, CDR2 SYGVQD (reference sequence). Germline trimming cut 2 bases from V and 6 bases from J; bases unmatched to any gene: 13. CDR3 in DNA: TGCGCCAGCAGTGAGAGGTACGGGGAGGGGTTGGGCGAGCAGTACTTC. It yields the protein CASSERYGEGLGEQYF.

This rearrangement joins TRBV2 to TRBJ1-5; the D is unclear. V shed 4 bases and J shed 5 bases, with 9 bases lying between them. Germline values: CDR1 SNHLY, CDR2 FYNNEI. This CDR3 has 13 residues. The CDR3 region is CASSGRAYQPQHF. The CDR3, as DNA: TGTGCCAGCAGTGGGAGAGCCTATCAGCCCCAGCATTTT.

The rearrangement joins TRBV20-1 to TRBJ2-1; D gene uncertain. The V end lost 1 base, the J end lost 10 bases, and 5 bases lay between the germline ends. CDR3 size: 10 residues. Germline V gene lookup returns CDR1 DFQATT and CDR2 SNEGSKA (reference sequence). The CDR3 is CSARAREQFF. The CDR3 bases are TGCAGTGCTAGAGCCCGGGAGCAGTTCTTC.

This clone was observed a handful of times. The CDR3: CAWSLGGTGGTEAFF. The CDR3 DNA sequence: TGTGCCTGGTCCCTTGGGGGGACGGGCGGCACTGAAGCTTTCTTT. The J gene is TRBJ1-1, the V gene TRBV30; a possible D gene is TRBD1 (5 bases). The CDR3 covers 15 residues. Germline CDR1 and CDR2: GTSNPN and SVGIG (reference sequence). V lost 5 bases and J 4 bases, leaving 20 bases between the germline ends.

V usage is TRBV4-1 and J usage is TRBJ1-4, with D possibly matching TRBD1 (5 bases). Germline V lookup: CDR1 MGHRA, CDR2 YSYEKL. The ends were cut back, 6 bases at V and 7 bases at J, with 18 bases in the middle. The CDR3 length is 15 residues. DNA of the CDR3: TGCGCCAGCAGAGACCTTTCAGGGTCCGGTGAAAAACTGTTTTTT. Amino acid sequence: CASRDLSGSGEKLFF.

The chain carries TRBV9 and TRBJ2-6; D ambiguous. CDR3 size: 17 residues. Germline CDR1 is SGDLS and CDR2 is YYNGEE. Trimming removed 0 bases from V and 2 bases from J, with 12 bases in between. The CDR3 spells CASSVANASPGANVLTF. The CDR3 bases are TGTGCCAGCAGCGTAGCTAACGCCTCCCCTGGGGCCAACGTCCTGACTTTC.

To note about this clone: Other DNA sequences within the sample encode an identical CDR3. The CDR3 DNA follows: TGCGCCAGCAGCCAAGACAGGGGTTACGGCTACACCTTC. It encodes CASSQDRGYGYTF. The chain couples TRBV4-3 to TRBJ1-2, with D possibly TRBD1 on 6 matching bases. Germline values: CDR1 LGHNA, CDR2 YSLEER. Trimming removed 0 bases from V and 8 bases from J, with 10 bases in between. The CDR3 covers 13 residues.

The chain employs TRBV4-3 and TRBJ2-5; 7 bases align to TRBD2. The CDR3 spans 17 residues. V shed 4 bases and J 5 bases; nucleotides not matched to a gene: 16. Per the germline V gene, CDR1 is LGHNA and CDR2 is YSLEER. The CDR3, as DNA: TGCGCCAGCAGCCCGGCGTTGGCGGGGGATGGTGTGGAGACCCAGTACTTC. Translating it yields CASSPALAGDGVETQYF.